These 11 T cell receptor beta chains share one sample of origin, sequenced in a study of T cells expressing NK-cell markers. For each CDR3 protein, TCRdb gives one entry from its re-call of the 5' RACE reads, without DNA. This listing includes around 470,000 distinct CDR3 sequences. The sample taken for sequencing was blood T cells: a sorted CD56 or NKG2C T cell subset, CD4+ or CD8+ T cells, or bulk PBMC T cells (not recorded which). Receptors were obtained from a woman aged 50 to 60 in good health.

The chain combines TRBV12-3 or TRBV12-4 with TRBJ1-4. The length of the CDR3 is 14 residues. The CDR3 protein is CASSKRLVGEKLFF.

This rearrangement joins TRBV6-5 to TRBJ1-1; absent DNA, TCRdb's TRBD1 call cannot be checked. This CDR3 has 17 residues. Germline V gene lookup returns CDR1 MNHEY and CDR2 SVGAGI. This CDR3 reads CASRQTRTQGMNTEAFF.

The rearrangement links TRBV10-3 to TRBJ1-1; TCRdb picks TRBD1, but there is no DNA to check that call. Germline V CDR1 and CDR2: ENHRY, SYGVKD. The CDR3 consists of 15 residues. This chain's CDR3 is CAISGTGTPNTEAFF.

CDR3 protein: CASSGGITSGAYNEQFF. The V gene is TRBV9, the J gene TRBJ2-1; without DNA, the TCRdb call of TRBD2 cannot be checked. Germline lookup yields CDR1 SGDLS and CDR2 YYNGEE. The CDR3 spans 17 residues.

CDR3 in amino acids: CASSMGVSYNEQFF. This chain links TRBV7-9 with TRBJ2-1; TCRdb's D call of TRBD1 is untestable without DNA. The germline V gene has CDR1 SEHNR and CDR2 FQNEAQ (reference sequence). This CDR3 has 14 amino acids.

The CDR3 loop is CATSDRTNLQETQYF. The chain employs TRBV24-1 and TRBJ2-5; the D gene TCRdb calls, TRBD1, cannot be checked with no DNA. The CDR3 spans 15 residues. Germline V gives CDR1 KGHDR, CDR2 SFDVKD.

The rearrangement uses TRBV20-1 and TRBJ2-3. CDR1 is DFQATT, CDR2 SNEGSKA, per germline (reference sequence). There are 16 residues in the CDR3. The CDR3 reads CSARESLAILGNTQYF.

V usage is TRBV10-3 and J usage is TRBJ2-7; without DNA, the TCRdb call of TRBD1 cannot be checked. The CDR3 extends over 15 amino acids. CDR1 is ENHRY, CDR2 SYGVKD, per germline. CDR3 protein: CAISGASTGSLEQYF.

This chain connects TRBV12-3 or TRBV12-4 to TRBJ2-3; TCRdb names TRBD2, which stays unverified in the absence of DNA. The CDR3 has 15 amino acids. The CDR3 sequence is CASSLTSASADTQYF.

The chain couples TRBV20-1 to TRBJ2-2; TCRdb designates TRBD1, a call that cannot be tested without DNA. Germline loops: CDR1 DFQATT, CDR2 SNEGSKA (reference sequence). The CDR3 is made up of 16 amino acids. CDR3 in amino acids: CSARGRGQGSIGELFF.

V and J are TRBV2 and TRBJ1-1. Germline CDR1 is SNHLY and CDR2 is FYNNEI. The CDR3 contains 12 residues. CDR3 amino acids: CASRREDTEAFF.